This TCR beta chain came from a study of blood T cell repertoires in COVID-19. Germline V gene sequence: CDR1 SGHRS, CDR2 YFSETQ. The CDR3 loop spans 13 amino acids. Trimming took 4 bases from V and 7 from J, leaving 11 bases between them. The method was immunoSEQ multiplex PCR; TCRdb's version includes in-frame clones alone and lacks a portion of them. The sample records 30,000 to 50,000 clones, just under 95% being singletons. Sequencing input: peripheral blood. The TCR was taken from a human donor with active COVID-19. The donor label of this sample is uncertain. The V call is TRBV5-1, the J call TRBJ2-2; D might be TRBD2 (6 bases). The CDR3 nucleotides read TGCGCCAGCAGCCCGGCGGAGGGCGGGGAGCTGTTTTTT. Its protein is CASSPAEGGELFF.